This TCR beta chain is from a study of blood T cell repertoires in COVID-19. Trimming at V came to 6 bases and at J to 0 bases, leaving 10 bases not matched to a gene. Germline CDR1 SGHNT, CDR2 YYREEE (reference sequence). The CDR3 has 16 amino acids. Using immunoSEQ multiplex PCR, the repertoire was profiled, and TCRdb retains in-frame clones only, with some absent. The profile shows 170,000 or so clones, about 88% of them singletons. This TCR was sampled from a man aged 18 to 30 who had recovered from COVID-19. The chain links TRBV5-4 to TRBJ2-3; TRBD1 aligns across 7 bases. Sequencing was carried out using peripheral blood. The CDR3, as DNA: TGTGCCAGCATCCTCCACCCGGGACAGAGCACAGATACGCAGTATTTT. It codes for CASILHPGQSTDTQYF.